The sequence of this TCR beta chain was determined in a study of post-analysis software for immune sequencing data (dated by TCRdb to between 2014 and 2017). General notes on the study: Relapsing-remitting, secondary progressive and progressive-relapsing multiple sclerosis were recorded as disease courses, and subtype annotation was lacking for some patients. Patient repertoires were compared against roughly 11 previously published healthy control repertoires from donors aged roughly 6 to 27 years. A subset of samples was prepared in parallel using single-end sample barcoding, then pooled and co-amplified after Illumina adapter ligation.

To demonstrate the VDJtools post-analysis software, TCR beta repertoires were profiled from the peripheral blood of roughly 12 young patients with multiple sclerosis. Multiple sclerosis patients were children and adolescents aged roughly 6 to 17 years. The trim is 7 bases for V and 3 bases for J, with a gap of 9 bases between the germline ends. The CDR3, cysteine through phenylalanine, is 11 amino acids long. Only the CDR3 portion is preserved as DNA: 33 bases, with reading frame beginning at the first base. Sequences SQVTM (CDR1) and ANQGSEA (CDR2) are obtained from the germline V gene. The library was prepared using PCR. The data were produced on an Illumina HiSeq 2500. To reduce PCR and sequencing biases, unique molecular identifiers were built into the TCR beta cDNA libraries. Per 1 to 10 million input T cells, some 500,000 cDNA molecules were obtained, such that each molecule approximated one T cell. The patient libraries were prepared and sequenced using the same protocol as the earlier healthy control dataset. Samples belonging to the same batch were prepared together, multiplexed and sequenced on a shared HiSeq lane. Under the source paper's analysis protocol: Raw barcoded reads were processed with MIGEC, discarding single-read molecular identifier groups before consensus assembly and CDR3 extraction. Clonotype tables were post-analysed with VDJtools, normalizing diversity by down-sampling all datasets to the smallest sample size. In repertoire overlap clustering, CDR3 amino acid sequences, but not nucleotide sequences, were matched to correct batch-related cross-sample contamination. In TCRdb, the public reads were trimmed at Q25 with fastp and aligned with MiXCR, with productive beta chains retained. One record per CDR3 amino acid sequence lists the most common genes and DNA. The V and J calls come from TCRdb's annotation, not from the publication. For this sample the table gives fewer than 550,000 distinct CDR3 sequences, of which 34% were detected only once. The ten largest account for roughly 6% of the sample.

The paper's findings and limits, for the study overall: The multiple sclerosis patient group was slightly younger than the control group. Strong co-clustering of samples prepared in the same batch was shown by direct clustering with F measure, prompting a batch-effect correction. Compared with controls, multiple sclerosis patients had significantly lower normalized Chao1 diversity, a finding suggesting substantial peripheral T-cell clonal expansion. Patients showed significantly higher frequencies than controls for about five TRBV segments, among them TRBV5-6, TRBV5-1 and TRBV20-1.

Worth noting for this clonotype: This clone's antigen is unknown. Base qualities are not at hand, and no much larger clone is one base apart.

The sequence joins TRBV29-1 to TRBJ1-1; TRBD1 could be the D gene, as 6 bases match. This clonotype was sampled from a girl under 18 with multiple sclerosis. What was sequenced was blood. The CDR3 reads as follows: CSASGDTEAFF. The DNA sequence is TGCAGCGCCTCAGGGGACACTGAAGCTTTCTTT. The CDR3 plus the reference TRBV29-1 and TRBJ1-1 genes for the other parts give the full variable domain: SAVISQKPSRDICQRGTSLTIQCQVDSQVTMMFWYRQQPGQSLTLIATANQGSEATYESGFVIDKFPISRPNLTFSTLTVSNMSPEDSSIYLCSASGDTEAFFGQGTRLTVV.